These 3 T cell receptor beta chains came from one sample sequenced in a study of CD8 T cells in Susac syndrome. RNA amounts of about 0.5 to 1 ug underwent reverse transcription with random hexamers. TCRdb reanalysed the immunoSEQ multiplex PCR reads using MiXCR and keeps one entry per CDR3 protein. The sample lists about 190,000 distinct CDR3 sequences; 85% to 95% were seen once. Sequenced sample: CD4+ T cells from PBMCs. Receptor source: a human donor in good health.

The gene calls are TRBV20-1 and TRBJ1-5; D is ambiguous. The CDR3 runs 13 residues. Germline lookup yields CDR1 DFQATT and CDR2 SNEGSKA (reference sequence). V lost 0 bases and J lost 6, with 9 bases in between. The CDR3 sequence is CSAREGLSQPQHF. CDR3 nucleotide sequence: TGCAGTGCTAGAGAAGGGTTAAGTCAGCCCCAGCATTTT.

This rearrangement joins TRBV5-5 to TRBJ2-2; 8 bases are a match to TRBD1. Trimming took 0 bases from V and 3 from J; bases not matched to a gene: 4. Germline V CDR1 and CDR2: SGHKS, YYEKEE (reference sequence). This CDR3 has 16 residues. The CDR3 loop reads CASSLVGQGYTGELFF. The CDR3 nucleotides read TGTGCCAGCAGCTTGGTCGGACAGGGTTACACCGGGGAGCTGTTTTTT.

This chain joins TRBV12-3 or TRBV12-4 and TRBJ1-6, with 7 positions matching TRBD1. The CDR3 length is 14 residues. The J segment lost 6 bases and the V segment lost 3 bases, leaving 2 bases of the junction unmatched. For the CDR3, the DNA is TGTGCCAGCAGTTTCAACAGGGGTAATTCACCCCTCCACTTT. Translated, it gives CASSFNRGNSPLHF.